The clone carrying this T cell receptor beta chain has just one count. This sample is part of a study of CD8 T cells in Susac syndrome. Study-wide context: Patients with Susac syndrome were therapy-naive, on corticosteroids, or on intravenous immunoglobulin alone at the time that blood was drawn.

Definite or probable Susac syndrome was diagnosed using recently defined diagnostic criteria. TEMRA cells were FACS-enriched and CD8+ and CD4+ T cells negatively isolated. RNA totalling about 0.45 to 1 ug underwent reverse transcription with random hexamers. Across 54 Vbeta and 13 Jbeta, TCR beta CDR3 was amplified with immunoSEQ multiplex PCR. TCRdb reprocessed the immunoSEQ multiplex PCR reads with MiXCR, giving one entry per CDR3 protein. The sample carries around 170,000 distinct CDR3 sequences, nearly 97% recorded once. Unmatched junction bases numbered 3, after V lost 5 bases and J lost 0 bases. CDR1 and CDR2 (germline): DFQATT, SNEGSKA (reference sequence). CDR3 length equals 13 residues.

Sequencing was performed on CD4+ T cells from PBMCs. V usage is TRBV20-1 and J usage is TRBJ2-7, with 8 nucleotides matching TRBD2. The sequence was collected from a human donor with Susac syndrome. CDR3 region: CSAPGLASYEQYF. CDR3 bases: TGCAGTGCTCCTGGACTAGCCTCCTACGAGCAGTACTTC.